The next 10 T cell receptor beta chains were all read from a single sample in a study of blood T cell repertoires in COVID-19. The assay was immunoSEQ multiplex PCR, and TCRdb's table has in-frame clones only and misses some. The profile covers fewer than 200,000 clones, with about four fifths appearing a single time and approximately 12% taken by the ten largest. The sample consisted of peripheral blood. The source is a woman older than 75 with COVID-19, enrolled during active disease.

The chain recombines TRBV10-2 with TRBJ1-5; 7 bases match TRBD1. Germline V lookup: CDR1 WSHSY, CDR2 SAAADI. There are 12 residues in the CDR3. V gave up 8 bases and J gave up 7 bases; unmatched junction bases: 5. CDR3: CASRQGTQPQHF. The CDR3 DNA sequence: TGCGCCAGCCGACAGGGAACGCAGCCCCAGCATTTT.

In this sample, this clone turned up many times. This chain uses TRBV7-2 with TRBJ1-2, with 7 bases matching TRBD1. The CDR3 is 15 amino acids. Germline CDR1 is SGHTA and CDR2 is FQGNSA. V was pared by 3 bases and J by 5 bases, with 9 bases of the junction left unmatched. The CDR3 region is CASSLGQGVYYGYTF. CDR3 nucleotides: TGTGCCAGCAGCTTGGGGCAGGGGGTCTATTATGGCTACACCTTC.

The J gene is TRBJ2-3, the V gene TRBV2, with 9 bases lining up with TRBD1. This CDR3 region has 14 residues. Trimming cost V 6 bases and J 5 bases; bases outside gene matches: 6. Germline V gives CDR1 SNHLY, CDR2 FYNNEI. The CDR3 DNA follows: TGTGCCAGCAGAGGGACAGGGAGGGGAGATACGCAGTATTTT. It encodes CASRGTGRGDTQYF.

J is TRBJ1-2 and V is TRBV19; D not resolved. Trimming took off 7 bases at V and 8 bases at J, with 20 bases between the two ends. The CDR3 is 14 residues long. CDR1 and CDR2 from the germline V gene are LNHDA and SQIVND (reference sequence). CDR3 residues: CASTPRAREYGYTF. The DNA for the CDR3 is TGTGCCAGTACCCCCCGCGCTCGGGAATACGGCTACACCTTC.

The rearrangement links TRBV7-9 to TRBJ2-1, with 9 bases that match TRBD2. The V and J ends lost 4 bases and 0 bases, in that order; junction bases with no gene match: 1. Germline V gene sequence: CDR1 SEHNR, CDR2 FQNEAQ (reference sequence). This CDR3 contains 15 residues. CDR3 DNA sequence: TGTGCCAGCAGCTCACTAGCGGGCTCCTACAATGAGCAGTTCTTC. Translated, it gives CASSSLAGSYNEQFF.

The V and J genes are TRBV24-1 and TRBJ2-3; TRBD1 might be the D (6 bases). Trimming took 3 bases from V and 6 from J, leaving 18 bases between them. The CDR3 contains 16 residues. Germline V gene lookup returns CDR1 KGHDR and CDR2 SFDVKD. DNA of the CDR3: TGTGCCACCAGTGATCCCGGGACATCCAGAGGGGATACGCAGTATTTT. Translated: CATSDPGTSRGDTQYF.

V is TRBV15 and J is TRBJ2-7; possibly TRBD2 for D (6 bases). Germline V lookup: CDR1 LNHNV, CDR2 YYDKDF (reference sequence). The CDR3 sequence is 15 residues long. V was clipped by 0 bases and J by 7 bases, with 16 bases between them. Here the CDR3 DNA reads TGTGCCACCAGCAGAGATCTGAGGAGGGGCGGGGAGCAGTACTTC. It encodes CATSRDLRRGGEQYF. Using reference TRBV15 and TRBJ2-7 for the parts outside the CDR3, the full variable domain is DAMVIQNPRYQVTQFGKPVTLSCSQTLNHNVMYWYQQKSSQAPKLLFHYYDKDFNNEADTPDNFQSRRPNTSFCFLDIRSPGLGDTAMYLCATSRDLRRGGEQYFGPGTRLTVT.

This clone was recorded only once. CDR3 sequence reads: CASSQDWGTVDTQYF. The DNA for the CDR3 is TGTGCCAGCAGCCAAGATTGGGGGACTGTGGATACGCAGTATTTT. The rearrangement joins TRBV14 to TRBJ2-3; D perhaps matches TRBD2 (6 bases). This CDR3 spans 15 amino acids. Germline loops: CDR1 SGHDN, CDR2 FVKESK. The V gene lost 0 bases and the J gene lost 6 bases, with 13 bases spanning the gap.

The chain recombines TRBV7-2 with TRBJ2-3; 10 bases align to TRBD2. Per germline, CDR1 SGHTA and CDR2 FQGNSA. The CDR3 is 17 residues long. Losses at the gene ends were 5 bases for V and 2 bases for J; bases not matched to a gene: 10. CDR3 residues: CASSRQSSGGSTDTQYF. In DNA form, the CDR3 reads TGTGCCAGCAGCCGCCAAAGTAGCGGGGGGTCCACAGATACGCAGTATTTT.

The chain couples TRBV29-1 to TRBJ1-4; 7 bases agree with TRBD1. CDR1 is SQVTM and CDR2 is ANQGSEA in the germline V gene. V was pared by 4 bases and J by 6 bases, with 8 bases of the junction left unmatched. The CDR3 runs 14 residues. CDR3 loop: CSVGGGQGDEKLFF. In nucleotides, the CDR3 is TGCAGCGTTGGAGGGGGCCAAGGGGATGAAAAACTGTTTTTT.